These 5 T cell receptor beta chains were sequenced from one sample in a study of T-cell reconstitution after alpha-beta-depleted transplantation in children. As it was prepared, the TCRbeta library received unique molecular identifiers. MiXCR, run by TCRdb on the PCR reads, gives a single entry per CDR3 protein. The sample shows roughly 670,000 distinct CDR3 sequences, 13% of them seen only once. Specimen: PBMCs, collected before TCRalphabeta/CD19-depleted stem cell transplant. These receptors were obtained from a girl under 10 years old with congenital amegakaryocytic thrombocytopenia, due to receive a stem cell transplant.

The genes are TRBV27 and TRBJ1-5; possibly TRBD1 for D (6 bases). The CDR3 covers 15 residues. V shed 3 bases and J shed 8 bases, with 17 bases lying between them. CDR1 and CDR2 (germline): MNHEY, SMNVEV (reference sequence). The CDR3 nucleotides are TGTGCCAGCAGTTTCTCTGGGGGGCCGCTAGAGCCCCAGCATTTT. Its translation: CASSFSGGPLEPQHF.

The CDR3: CSARSDRGTDTQYF. The CDR3 DNA reads TGCAGTGCTAGATCCGACAGGGGAACAGATACGCAGTATTTT. V usage is TRBV20-1 and J usage is TRBJ2-3; 8 bases are shared with TRBD1. In germline, CDR1 is DFQATT, CDR2 SNEGSKA (reference sequence). Germline trimming cut 2 bases from V and 3 bases from J; bases unmatched to any gene: 4. CDR3 length: 14 amino acids.

The V and J genes are TRBV10-3 and TRBJ2-3; tentatively, D is TRBD2 (5 bases). This CDR3 has 13 residues. The V and J ends lost 6 bases and 5 bases respectively, with 12 bases between them. Germline V gene sequence: CDR1 ENHRY, CDR2 SYGVKD. For the CDR3, the DNA is TGTGCCATCAGGGGCGAGGGAGTAGATACGCAGTATTTT. Its protein is CAIRGEGVDTQYF.

The chain uses TRBV12-3 or TRBV12-4 and TRBJ2-1; D is perhaps TRBD2 (6 bases). V lost 6 bases to trimming and J lost 5 bases, with 20 bases between them. There are 16 residues in the CDR3. CDR3 bases: TGTGCCAGCAGCCCCCGGGACTGGTCTTTCCACAATGAGCAGTTCTTC. Protein: CASSPRDWSFHNEQFF.

This clonotype was counted ten times or more. J is TRBJ2-2 and V is TRBV5-1, with TRBD1 identical over 8 bases. Trimming took 4 bases from V and 4 from J; bases not matched to a gene: 6. The CDR3 has 15 amino acids. Germline V gives CDR1 SGHRS, CDR2 YFSETQ. This CDR3 is CASSTGQGFTGELFF. CDR3 nucleotides: TGCGCCAGCAGCACCGGACAGGGCTTCACCGGGGAGCTGTTTTTT.